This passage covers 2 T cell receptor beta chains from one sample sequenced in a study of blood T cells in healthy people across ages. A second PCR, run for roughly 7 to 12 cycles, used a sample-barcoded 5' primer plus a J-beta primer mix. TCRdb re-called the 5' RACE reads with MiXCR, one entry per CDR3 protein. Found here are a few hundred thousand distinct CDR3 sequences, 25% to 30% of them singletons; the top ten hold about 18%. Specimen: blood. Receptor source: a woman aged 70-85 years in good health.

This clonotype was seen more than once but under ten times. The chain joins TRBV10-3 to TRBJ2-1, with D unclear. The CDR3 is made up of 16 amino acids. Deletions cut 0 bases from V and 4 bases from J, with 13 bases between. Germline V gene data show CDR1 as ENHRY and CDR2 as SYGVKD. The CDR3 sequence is CAISESGQFPYNEQFF. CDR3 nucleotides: TGTGCCATCAGTGAGTCTGGCCAGTTCCCTTACAATGAGCAGTTCTTC.

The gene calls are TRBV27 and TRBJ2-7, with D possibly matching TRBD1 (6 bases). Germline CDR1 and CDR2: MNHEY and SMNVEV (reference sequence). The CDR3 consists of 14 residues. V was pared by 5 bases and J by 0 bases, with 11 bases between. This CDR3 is CASSRQASSYEQYF. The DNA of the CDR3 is TGTGCCAGCAGTCGACAGGCCAGCTCCTACGAGCAGTACTTC.